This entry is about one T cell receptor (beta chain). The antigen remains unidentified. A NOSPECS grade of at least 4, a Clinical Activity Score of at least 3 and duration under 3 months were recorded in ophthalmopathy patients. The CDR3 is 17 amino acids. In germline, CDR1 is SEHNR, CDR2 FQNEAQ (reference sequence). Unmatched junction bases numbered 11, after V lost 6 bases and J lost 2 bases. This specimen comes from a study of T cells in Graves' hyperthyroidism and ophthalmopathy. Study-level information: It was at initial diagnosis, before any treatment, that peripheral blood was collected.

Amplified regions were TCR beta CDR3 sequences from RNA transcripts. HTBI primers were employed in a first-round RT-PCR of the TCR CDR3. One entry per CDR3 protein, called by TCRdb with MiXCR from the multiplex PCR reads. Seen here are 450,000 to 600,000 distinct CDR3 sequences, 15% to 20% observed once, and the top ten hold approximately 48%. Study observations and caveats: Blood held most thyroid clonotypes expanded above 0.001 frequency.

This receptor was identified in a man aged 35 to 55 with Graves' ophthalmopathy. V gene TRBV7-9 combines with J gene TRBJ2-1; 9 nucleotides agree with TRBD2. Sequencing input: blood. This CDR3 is CASSPLRGGATYNEQFF. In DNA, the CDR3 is TGTGCCAGCAGTCCCCTCCGCGGGGGGGCTACCTACAATGAGCAGTTCTTC.